The entry below describes one T cell receptor beta chain. The antigen is undetermined. The data stem from a study of shared clonotypes between healthy human individuals. Study findings and constraints: Several donors held about 5% of naive CD4 clonotypes in common.

Donors were healthy HIV-negative adults without recently reported acute infections or vaccinations. Measured with immunoSEQ multiplex PCR; TCRdb has only the in-frame clones, and not every one. This table holds about 1 million clones, about three quarters found once. The clonotype was recovered from a man aged 18 to 29 in good health. The sequenced sample was memory CD4+ T cells sorted from blood. Subset given: CD45RA-negative fraction.

In DNA, the CDR3 is TGTGCCAGCAGCTTAGAGTTGAAAAGCACAGATACGCAGTATTTT. Amino acids: CASSLELKSTDTQYF. The V call is TRBV13, the J call TRBJ2-3, with D unclear. The CDR3 runs to 15 residues. The germline V gene has CDR1 PRHDT and CDR2 FYEKMQ (reference sequence). V was pared by 1 base and J by 0 bases, with 8 bases between.